The next 28 T cell receptor beta chains were all read from a single sample in a study of blood T cells in healthy people across ages. Primed by a sample-barcoded 5' primer and a J-beta primer mix, a second PCR proceeded for about 7 to 12 cycles. TCRdb used MiXCR to reprocess the 5' RACE reads, holding one entry per CDR3 protein. The data contain hundreds of thousands of distinct CDR3 sequences, about 24% of them singletons. This same sample was also taken into another study, of T cells of mothers and their children.

The material sequenced was blood. These receptors came from a boy aged 10-17 years in good health.

This clonotype was seen a handful of times. The V and J genes are TRBV7-9 and TRBJ2-3; D perhaps matches TRBD1 (5 bases). Trimming took off 1 base at V and 14 bases at J, with 13 bases between the two ends. This CDR3 contains 12 residues. The germline CDR1 and CDR2 sequences are SEHNR and FQNEAQ (reference sequence). CDR3 sequence reads: CASSLGQSVGYF. DNA for the CDR3: TGTGCCAGCAGCTTAGGACAGTCCGTAGGGTATTTT.

This clonotype has just a few counts. This sequence joins TRBV5-4 and TRBJ2-7; possibly TRBD1 for D (5 bases). Germline V gene data show CDR1 as SGHNT and CDR2 as YYREEE (reference sequence). V was trimmed by 4 bases and J by 0 bases, leaving 11 bases between them. The CDR3 has 14 amino acids. The CDR3 nucleotides read TGTGCCAGCAGCCAAGACAGCGCCTCCTACGAGCAGTACTTC. Its translation is CASSQDSASYEQYF.

This clonotype was seen only a few times. This chain joins TRBV6-6 and TRBJ2-4; D ambiguous. The CDR3 is made up of 14 amino acids. Trimming removed 5 bases from V and 1 base from J, with 9 bases in between. CDR1 is MNHNY, CDR2 SVGAGI, per germline (reference sequence). The chain's CDR3 is CASSPAEAKNIQYF. CDR3 in DNA: TGTGCCAGCAGTCCGGCGGAGGCCAAAAACATTCAGTACTTC.

This clonotype was recorded a few times. The chain employs TRBV23-1 and TRBJ2-7; D is ambiguous. TRBV23-1 is known as an ORF, though its function is uncertain. V lost 0 bases and J lost 2, with 23 bases in between. CDR3 size: 19 residues. The CDR3 sequence is CASSQSDRTNLIQPYEQYF. The CDR3 bases are TGCGCCAGCAGTCAATCCGACCGAACAAATCTGATTCAACCCTACGAGCAGTACTTC.

This clonotype was detected many times. The chain uses TRBV29-1 and TRBJ1-2, with D hard to call. Germline CDR1 and CDR2: SQVTM and ANQGSEA. The germline V and J ends were trimmed by 8 bases and 2 bases, with 15 bases remaining between them. CDR3 length: 13 residues. CDR3 DNA: TGCAGCTTTGCCCGCAGGAGCAACTATGGCTACACCTTC. Its translation: CSFARRSNYGYTF.

This clonotype has more than one count but fewer than ten. The chain links TRBV5-6 to TRBJ2-3; 8 bases match TRBD1. The length of the CDR3 is 15 residues. The junction had 7 bases not matched to a gene; V was cut back by 4 bases and J by 3 bases. Germline loops: CDR1 SGHDT, CDR2 YYEEEE. The chain's CDR3 is CASSAGQEVTDTQYF. The CDR3 nucleotides read TGTGCCAGCAGCGCGGGACAGGAAGTAACAGATACGCAGTATTTT.

The V gene is TRBV6-5, the J gene TRBJ2-6; D uncertain. Between the trimmed V and J ends, which lost 0 bases and 0 bases, there was a span of 6 bases. This CDR3 comprises 16 residues. Germline V gene lookup returns CDR1 MNHEY and CDR2 SVGAGI. This CDR3 reads CASSYSLYSGANVLTF. The CDR3 DNA reads TGTGCCAGCAGTTACTCGCTGTACTCTGGGGCCAACGTCCTGACTTTC.

CDR3 DNA sequence: TGTGCCACCAGCAGAGAAAGACGCAGGGCTTCCTACGAGCAGTACTTC. It specifies CATSRERRRASYEQYF. V is TRBV15 and J is TRBJ2-5; D might be TRBD1 (5 bases). The end of the DNA fits TRBJ2-7 better, so the J call may be wrong. CDR3 size: 16 residues. Germline V gene data show CDR1 as LNHNV and CDR2 as YYDKDF (reference sequence).

The table lists this clonotype with a few counts. This chain links TRBV7-9 with TRBJ1-1, with TRBD1 identical over 7 bases. The CDR3 is 15 residues long. In germline, CDR1 is SEHNR, CDR2 FQNEAQ (reference sequence). J lost 11 bases, V lost 1 base, and 13 bases had no gene match. CDR3 in DNA: TGTGCCAGCAGCTTAGACAGGGGCGTGAGGGTGAGGGCTTTCTTT. Amino acid sequence: CASSLDRGVRVRAFF.

The rearrangement links TRBV7-9 to TRBJ1-1; possible D gene TRBD1, 5 bases. V was cut by 3 bases and J by 2 bases, with 10 bases left in between. From germline, CDR1 is SEHNR and CDR2 FQNEAQ (reference sequence). The CDR3 has 14 residues. CDR3 coding DNA: TGTGCCAGCAGCTTCTCCGGGACTAACACTGAAGCTTTCTTT. This encodes CASSFSGTNTEAFF.

This clonotype appeared a few times. V and J are TRBV29-1 and TRBJ2-1, with D hard to call. CDR3 length: 8 residues. The germline gives CDR1 SQVTM, CDR2 ANQGSEA. The V gene lost 7 bases and the J gene lost 15 bases, with 10 bases spanning the gap. CDR3 bases: TGCAGCGAGTCATTTTTGTTCTTC. Translation: CSESFLFF.

This clonotype turned up a few times. V and J are TRBV6-2 or TRBV6-3 and TRBJ2-5, with 10 bases aligning to TRBD2. The ends lost 5 bases at V and 3 bases at J; junction bases unmatched: 6. The CDR3 runs 15 residues. From germline, CDR1 is MNHEY and CDR2 SVGEGT. The CDR3 DNA reads as TGTGCCAGCAGTCTAGCGGGGGAGATCAAAGAGACCCAGTACTTC. This gives the protein CASSLAGEIKETQYF.

This clonotype was found a few times. The chain combines TRBV9 with TRBJ1-1; D perhaps matches TRBD1 (5 bases). Germline-derived CDR1 and CDR2 are SGDLS and YYNGEE. Deletions cut 0 bases from V and 5 bases from J, with 14 bases between. The CDR3 runs 15 residues. CDR3 protein: CASSVEGIGSTEAFF. The CDR3 DNA follows: TGTGCCAGCAGCGTAGAGGGGATCGGGAGTACTGAAGCTTTCTTT.

This clonotype came up a few times. The V gene is TRBV7-2, the J gene TRBJ1-4, with 8 bases aligning to TRBD1. The CDR3 sequence is 16 residues long. The junction had 4 bases not matched to a gene; V was cut back by 1 base and J by 3 bases. The germline CDR1 and CDR2 sequences are SGHTA and FQGNSA. CDR3 sequence (DNA): TGTGCCAGCAGCTTAGGAGTGACAGGGGCTAATGAAAAACTGTTTTTT. Its translation: CASSLGVTGANEKLFF.

This chain uses TRBV7-2 with TRBJ1-1; possibly TRBD1 for D (5 bases). This CDR3 spans 14 amino acids. Germline CDR1 and CDR2: SGHTA and FQGNSA. Between the trimmed V and J ends, which lost 3 bases and 2 bases, there was a span of 10 bases. The CDR3 DNA is TGTGCCAGCAGCTTCACGGGGGGTAACACTGAAGCTTTCTTT. Residues: CASSFTGGNTEAFF.

This chain uses TRBV5-6 with TRBJ2-7; tentatively, D is TRBD1 (6 bases). V was trimmed by 3 bases and J by 0 bases, leaving 16 bases between them. Germline-derived CDR1 and CDR2 are SGHDT and YYEEEE. The CDR3 totals 16 residues. Here the CDR3 DNA reads TGTGCCAGCAGCTCCAAGGGGACAAGGACCTCCTACGAGCAGTACTTC. This encodes CASSSKGTRTSYEQYF.

The chain has TRBV27 and TRBJ1-2; D is undetermined. V gave up 5 bases and J gave up 7 bases, with 14 bases separating them. CDR3 length: 13 residues. Germline CDR1 reads MNHEY; CDR2 reads SMNVEV (reference sequence). CDR3 region: CASSRPNASGYTF. The CDR3 DNA follows: TGTGCCAGCAGTAGGCCGAACGCGAGTGGCTACACCTTC.

The chain combines TRBV5-1 with TRBJ1-5; D ambiguous. The V and J ends lost 0 bases and 3 bases respectively, with 10 bases between them. CDR3 length: 15 amino acids. The germline V gene encodes CDR1 SGHRS and CDR2 YFSETQ. This chain's CDR3 is CASSLAGRVNQPQHF. CDR3 DNA: TGCGCCAGCAGCTTGGCAGGAAGGGTCAATCAGCCCCAGCATTTT.

This clonotype was detected a few times. The chain employs TRBV3-1 and TRBJ2-5; D remains ambiguous. Trimming removed 3 bases from V and 7 bases from J, with 12 bases in between. Germline V gives CDR1 LGHDT, CDR2 YNNKEL (reference sequence). There are 13 residues in the CDR3. CDR3 in amino acids: CASSHEDYGTQYF. The CDR3, as DNA: TGTGCCAGCAGCCACGAGGATTATGGGACCCAGTACTTC.

The V call is TRBV18, the J call TRBJ1-1; the D gene is possibly TRBD1 (6 bases). The germline CDR1 and CDR2 sequences are KGHSH and LQKENI. The CDR3 spans 15 residues. V dropped 3 bases and J dropped 3 bases, with 14 bases sitting between them. This chain's CDR3 is CASSPLRGPDTEAFF. CDR3 sequence (DNA): TGTGCCAGCTCACCGTTGCGGGGGCCCGACACTGAAGCTTTCTTT.

This clonotype has a handful of counts. The CDR3 DNA sequence: TGTGCCAGCAGCCAAAGGGGCTTGCAACGGGCGGGAGGGCACTACAATGAGCAGTTCTTC. The encoded protein is CASSQRGLQRAGGHYNEQFF. The rearrangement joins TRBV3-1 to TRBJ2-1, with 9 bases identical to TRBD2. The J segment lost 3 bases and the V segment lost 2 bases, leaving 17 bases of the junction unmatched. Germline V CDR1 and CDR2: LGHDT, YNNKEL (reference sequence). CDR3 length: 20 residues.

This clonotype showed up just once. This rearrangement joins TRBV20-1 to TRBJ1-2; TRBD1 matches at 8 bases. The V segment lost 4 bases and the J segment 10 bases; nucleotides outside the gene matches: 11. This CDR3 region has 13 residues. Per the germline V gene, CDR1 is DFQATT and CDR2 is SNEGSKA (reference sequence). The CDR3 bases are TGCAGTGCTACTTCAGGGGGCATCAACGCCTACACCTTC. This codes for CSATSGGINAYTF.

The V gene is TRBV5-6, the J gene TRBJ2-1; D perhaps matches TRBD2 (6 bases). Germline V lookup: CDR1 SGHDT, CDR2 YYEEEE. Trimming cost V 0 bases and J 1 base, with 14 bases left between them. This CDR3 contains 17 residues. The CDR3 DNA is TGTGCCAGCAGCTTGGAAGTCCTTGGGAGGTCCTACAATGAGCAGTTCTTC. Its translation: CASSLEVLGRSYNEQFF.

The CDR3 nucleotides read TGTGCCAGCAGCCTGAGTATCTATGAGCAGTTCTTC. Its protein product is CASSLSIYEQFF. The rearrangement joins TRBV3-1 to TRBJ2-1, with no clear D. Germline CDR1 is LGHDT and CDR2 is YNNKEL (reference sequence). Deletions cut 4 bases from V and 8 bases from J, with 9 bases between. This CDR3 has 12 residues.

This clonotype was found a few times. The J gene is TRBJ2-5, the V gene TRBV5-1, with 9 bases aligning to TRBD2. In germline, CDR1 is SGHRS, CDR2 YFSETQ. CDR3 length equals 18 residues. After removal of 4 bases from V and 1 base from J, the junction contained 14 bases not matched to a gene. The CDR3 here is CASSTKRDRTSAQETQYF. The CDR3 DNA reads TGCGCCAGCAGCACCAAGAGGGACCGGACTAGCGCCCAAGAGACCCAGTACTTC.

The gene calls are TRBV20-1 and TRBJ1-2, with D perhaps TRBD1 (5 bases). Trimming removed 6 bases at V and 3 bases at J, with 11 bases between. The CDR3 extends over 12 amino acids. In germline, CDR1 is DFQATT, CDR2 SNEGSKA (reference sequence). The CDR3 DNA follows: TGCAGTGCCTGGGGGTTAGACTATGGCTACACCTTC. This encodes CSAWGLDYGYTF.

This clonotype was detected a few times. This sequence joins TRBV15 and TRBJ2-1, with TRBD2 matching 8 bases. Matching the DNA end better, TRBJ2-7 makes the J call doubtful. Per germline, CDR1 LNHNV and CDR2 YYDKDF (reference sequence). The CDR3 is made up of 15 amino acids. The CDR3 protein is CATSRGVAGSYEQYF. CDR3 bases: TGTGCCACCAGCAGAGGGGTAGCGGGATCCTACGAGCAGTACTTC.

This clonotype came up a few times. The chain joins TRBV6-5 to TRBJ2-1; D gene ambiguous. From germline, CDR1 is MNHEY and CDR2 SVGAGI. This CDR3 region has 16 residues. V was cut by 6 bases and J by 4 bases, with 19 bases left in between. This CDR3 is CASRTRQKLDYNEQFF. The DNA for the CDR3 is TGTGCCAGCAGGACTCGACAAAAACTCGATTACAATGAGCAGTTCTTC.